The following is a T cell receptor (beta chain) sequence with its context. TCRdb called the PCR reads again in MiXCR, with one record for every CDR3 protein. The sample has over 9,000 distinct CDR3 sequences, roughly 30% seen once; the top ten hold 7% to 10%. This entry belongs to a study of immune characterization of retroperitoneal liposarcoma. Trimming shortened V by 10 bases and J by 0 bases, and 15 bases separated the two germline ends. CDR3 length equals 15 residues. The germline CDR1 and CDR2 sequences are KGHDR and SFDVKD. The sequenced material came from tumor tissue. The chain employs TRBV24-1 and TRBJ2-1, with D perhaps assigned TRBD1 or TRBD2 (6 bases each). The clonotype originates from a female donor with retroperitoneal liposarcoma. The CDR3 loop is CATAQGTHSYNEQFF. CDR3 DNA sequence: TGTGCCACTGCCCAGGGGACTCACTCCTACAATGAGCAGTTCTTC.